Only one count was recorded for the clone carrying this T cell receptor (beta chain). Its antigen is currently unknown. The CDR3 runs 16 residues. J gave up 2 bases and V 7 bases, and 12 bases lay outside the gene matches. CDR1 is SGHRS, CDR2 YFSETQ, per germline. An assay was performed, and its level was deep. Assay: immunoSEQ multiplex PCR; the TCRdb copy retains only in-frame clones and omits some. The sample contains approximately 2,200,000 clones, around 93% of which appear only once. This sample is part of a study of shared clonotypes between healthy human individuals. Only CD45RO-negative cells positively selected for CCR7 counted as naive CD8 cells, so terminally differentiated effector memory CD45RA+ cells were excluded. Overall study findings and caveats: The generation probabilities recorded for non-shared clonotypes fell below those of clonotypes shared by all four donors.

The J gene is TRBJ2-1, the V gene TRBV5-1; 7 nucleotides align to TRBD1. The sample was naive CD8+ T cells from PBMCs. This TCR came from a man between 18 and 35 years old in good health. Some clones in this sample may be carry-over from other donors' samples. CDR3 amino acids: CASRKKDRDPYNEQFF. The CDR3 nucleotides read TGCGCCAGCCGAAAAAAAGACAGGGATCCCTACAATGAGCAGTTCTTC.